The clone carrying this T cell receptor beta chain was detected a few times. Its antigen is undetermined. Orbital computed tomography and thyroid ultrasound, along with TRAb, serum thyroxine and clinical symptoms, underpinned diagnosis. This sample is part of a study of Graves' ophthalmopathy and Graves' hyperthyroidism. The wider study: Pretreatment peripheral blood was obtained at initial diagnosis.

Findings of the study overall: Discrimination between ophthalmopathy and stable hyperthyroidism by a 13-signature model showed about 88% sensitivity and less than 84% specificity. This model predicted ophthalmopathy progression (sensitivity roughly 70%, specificity 72.22%).

TCR beta CDR3 regions were amplified from RNA transcripts. HTBI primers were used in a first-round RT-PCR, which preceded a second-round multiplex PCR. TCRdb reprocessed the multiplex PCR reads with MiXCR, giving one entry per CDR3 protein. The table shows about 220,000 distinct CDR3 sequences, with around a fifth occurring only once. This CDR3 contains 15 residues. V lost 4 bases, J lost 1 base, and 16 bases lay in between. Germline V gives CDR1 SQVTM, CDR2 ANQGSEA. Sample: peripheral blood. V usage is TRBV29-1 and J usage is TRBJ2-5; D is perhaps TRBD1 (5 bases). The clonotype was recovered from a woman in her forties or fifties with Graves' ophthalmopathy. CDR3 in DNA: TGCAGCGTTGTTGAAGTGGTGACAGTCCAAGAGACCCAGTACTTC. The encoded protein is CSVVEVVTVQETQYF.